What follows are 20 T cell receptor beta chains derived from one specimen sequenced in a study of T cells after yellow fever vaccination. TCRdb reprocessed the 5' RACE reads via MiXCR and lists one record per CDR3 protein. This table has some 150,000 distinct CDR3 sequences, approximately 6.6% appearing once. The input for sequencing was CD4+ T cells sorted from PBMCs, taken 10 days after the yellow fever booster vaccination. These receptors were taken from a man aged 25-45 years who received the YFV17D yellow fever vaccine.

This clonotype occurred many times. J is TRBJ2-7 and V is TRBV7-2, with TRBD1 identical over 9 bases. The CDR3 has 13 amino acids. The V gene end was trimmed by 4 bases and the J gene end by 7 bases; junction bases not matched to a gene: 5. Germline V gene lookup returns CDR1 SGHTA and CDR2 FQGNSA. The CDR3 spells CASSWDRAGEQYF. CDR3 coding DNA: TGTGCCAGCAGCTGGGACAGGGCGGGGGAGCAGTACTTC.

This clonotype came up many times. The chain recombines TRBV14 with TRBJ2-7; the D is unclear. CDR1 is SGHDN and CDR2 is FVKESK in the germline V gene. V shed 2 bases and J shed 2 bases, with 4 bases lying between them. The CDR3 runs 12 residues. CDR3 DNA sequence: TGTGCCAGCAGCCAAAGTACCTACGAGCAGTACTTC. Its translation is CASSQSTYEQYF.

Ten or more counts support this clonotype. The genes are TRBV20-1 and TRBJ2-3; the D gene is possibly TRBD1 (7 bases). This CDR3 region has 19 residues. CDR1 is DFQATT, CDR2 SNEGSKA, per germline (reference sequence). Trimming shortened V by 1 base and J by 0 bases, and 23 bases separated the two germline ends. CDR3 coding DNA: TGCAGTGCTAGAGGGGTCCGGGACAGCGGGCAATCTAGCACAGATACGCAGTATTTT. Translated: CSARGVRDSGQSSTDTQYF.

The table lists this clonotype with many counts. CDR3 nucleotide sequence: TGTGCCAGCAGCCTGACTGACGAGCAGTACTTC. This translates into CASSLTDEQYF. The rearrangement links TRBV12-3 or TRBV12-4 to TRBJ2-7; D unclear. This CDR3 spans 11 amino acids. V shed 6 bases and J shed 5 bases, with 8 bases lying between them.

This clonotype has more than one count but fewer than ten. The chain combines TRBV2 with TRBJ2-7, with 7 bases lining up with TRBD1. The trim removed 7 bases at V and 4 bases at J, leaving 10 bases unmatched. Germline CDR1 reads SNHLY; CDR2 reads FYNNEI. This CDR3 region has 14 residues. CDR3 loop: CASNRDRSTYEQYF. DNA of the CDR3: TGTGCCAGCAACCGGGACAGAAGCACTTACGAGCAGTACTTC.

In this sample, this clonotype turned up many times. The rearrangement links TRBV5-4 to TRBJ2-2; a possible D gene is TRBD2 (5 bases). In germline, CDR1 is SGHNT, CDR2 YYREEE (reference sequence). The V gene lost 2 bases and the J gene lost 6 bases, with 5 bases spanning the gap. This CDR3 is 12 amino acids long. In DNA, the CDR3 is TGTGCCAGCAGCTTCGGGGCCGGGGAGCTGTTTTTT. Its translation: CASSFGAGELFF.

This clonotype appeared many times. V and J are TRBV5-6 and TRBJ2-1, with D uncertain. V lost 1 base to trimming and J lost 9 bases, with 20 bases between them. This CDR3 region has 16 residues. From germline, CDR1 is SGHDT and CDR2 YYEEEE. CDR3 sequence (DNA): TGTGCCAGCAGCTTGTTTGCCCGCAGTAAAGGCGTTGAGCAGTTCTTC. This codes for CASSLFARSKGVEQFF.

A few counts support this clonotype. This rearrangement joins TRBV6-2 or TRBV6-3 to TRBJ2-7; 11 positions agree with TRBD2. J gave up 7 bases and V 4 bases, and 27 bases lay outside the gene matches. Germline assignment: CDR1 MNHEY and CDR2 SVGEGT. This CDR3 has 21 residues. CDR3 DNA: TGTGCCAGCAGTTCCGGACTCCGCCGGGACAGAATAGCGGGAGGGCCTAAAGAGCAGTACTTC. Translation gives CASSSGLRRDRIAGGPKEQYF.

As for this clonotype: One base away lies a much larger clone, so this may be a sequencing read error. The rearrangement links TRBV10-3 to TRBJ2-5; D is possibly TRBD2 (6 bases). Germline loops: CDR1 ENHRY, CDR2 SYGVKD. The CDR3 runs to 13 residues. CDR3 residues: CAISLADQETQCF. The CDR3 bases are TGTGCCATCAGTTTAGCGGACCAAGAGACCCAGTGCTTC.

This clonotype occurred many times. The rearrangement joins TRBV14 to TRBJ1-6; no clear D gene. Trimming cost V 0 bases and J 6 bases, with 6 bases left between them. This CDR3 has 14 residues. CDR1 and CDR2 from the germline V gene are SGHDN and FVKESK. CDR3 DNA sequence: TGTGCCAGCAGCCAAGAGTTGGGTAATTCACCCCTCCACTTT. Its protein product is CASSQELGNSPLHF.

This clonotype has a count of ten or more. The rearrangement joins TRBV24-1 to TRBJ2-3, with 7 bases matching TRBD1. Germline V gene lookup returns CDR1 KGHDR and CDR2 SFDVKD. V was pared by 4 bases and J by 2 bases, with 5 bases of the junction left unmatched. The CDR3 runs 15 residues. CDR3 sequence: CATSEPGTVTDTQYF. DNA of the CDR3: TGTGCCACCAGTGAACCCGGGACAGTCACAGATACGCAGTATTTT.

In DNA form, the CDR3 reads TGCGCCAGCAGCAACCCCGGACTAGCGGAAGAGACCCAGTACTTC. Protein sequence: CASSNPGLAEETQYF. This sequence joins TRBV5-1 and TRBJ2-5, with 10 bases matching TRBD2. The junction had 6 bases not matched to a gene; V was cut back by 4 bases and J by 3 bases. This CDR3 is built from 15 residues. Per the germline V gene, CDR1 is SGHRS and CDR2 is YFSETQ.

This clonotype was detected ten times or more. The chain links TRBV7-2 to TRBJ2-1; D is uncertain. Germline V gene lookup returns CDR1 SGHTA and CDR2 FQGNSA. Trimming took off 1 base at V and 9 bases at J, with 16 bases between the two ends. CDR3 length equals 15 residues. The CDR3 reads CASSLESSTPREQFF. CDR3 sequence (DNA): TGTGCCAGCAGCTTAGAATCATCCACTCCGCGTGAGCAGTTCTTC.

This clonotype came up a few times. The rearrangement joins TRBV28 to TRBJ2-7; a possible D gene is TRBD2 (5 bases). The CDR3 contains 13 residues. Germline V gene sequence: CDR1 MDHEN, CDR2 SYDVKM. V was pared by 7 bases and J by 3 bases, with 13 bases between. CDR3 in amino acids: CASNELGIYEQYF. CDR3 in DNA: TGTGCCAGCAACGAACTAGGGATCTACGAGCAGTACTTC.

This clonotype was seen at least ten times. This sequence joins TRBV5-1 and TRBJ2-1, with D hard to call. CDR1 SGHRS and CDR2 YFSETQ come from the germline V gene. This CDR3 region has 12 residues. Trimming took off 0 bases at V and 7 bases at J, with 5 bases between the two ends. DNA of the CDR3: TGCGCCAGCAGCTTGGTGGTGAATGAGCAGTTCTTC. It encodes CASSLVVNEQFF.

This clonotype was observed at least ten times. The V and J genes are TRBV5-6 and TRBJ2-2; D assignment may be TRBD1 or TRBD2 (6 bases each). Germline V CDR1 and CDR2: SGHDT, YYEEEE. V was trimmed by 1 base and J by 7 bases, leaving 14 bases between them. The CDR3 spans 15 residues. The CDR3 DNA sequence: TGTGCCAGCAGCTTGTTACAGGGCGGGATCGGGGAGCTGTTTTTT. Its protein product is CASSLLQGGIGELFF. Full variable domain (missing parts from reference TRBV5-6 and TRBJ2-2): DAGVTQSPTHLIKTRGQQVTLRCSPKSGHDTVSWYQQALGQGPQFIFQYYEEEERQRGNFPDRFSGHQFPNYSSELNVNALLLGDSALYLCASSLLQGGIGELFFGEGSRLTVL.

This clonotype was picked up many times. For the CDR3, the DNA is TGCAGTGCTAGATCCCCTAGCGAGAACTACAATGAGCAGTTCTTC. As protein: CSARSPSENYNEQFF. The chain recombines TRBV20-1 with TRBJ2-1; D may be TRBD2 (6 bases). Germline loops: CDR1 DFQATT, CDR2 SNEGSKA (reference sequence). The CDR3 is 15 residues long. Trimming shortened V by 2 bases and J by 3 bases, and 14 bases separated the two germline ends.

CDR3 in amino acids: CASSPRTGSSNTIYF. The CDR3 nucleotides read TGTGCCAGCAGTCCCCGGACAGGGTCGTCAAACACCATATATTTT. The chain employs TRBV6-5 and TRBJ1-3; 8 bases agree with TRBD1. V shed 5 bases and J 6 bases; nucleotides not matched to a gene: 9. Germline CDR1 is MNHEY and CDR2 is SVGAGI. The CDR3 has 15 residues.

The J gene is TRBJ2-2, the V gene TRBV3-1; D not resolved. This CDR3 comprises 13 residues. V lost 4 bases and J lost 5, with 8 bases in between. The germline V gene encodes CDR1 LGHDT and CDR2 YNNKEL (reference sequence). This CDR3 reads CASSPDATGELFF. The CDR3 DNA reads as TGTGCCAGCAGCCCGGATGCTACCGGGGAGCTGTTTTTT.

This clonotype has just a few counts. The CDR3 DNA follows: TGCAGCGGACGACAGGGGGTAGAGACCCAGTACTTC. As protein: CSGRQGVETQYF. The V call is TRBV29-1, the J call TRBJ2-5; 9 positions match TRBD1. The J segment lost 4 bases and the V segment lost 7 bases, leaving 4 bases of the junction unmatched. Germline V gene data show CDR1 as SQVTM and CDR2 as ANQGSEA. The CDR3 covers 12 residues.